A selection of T cell receptor beta chains follows, all from one sample in a study of cytomegalovirus exposure and HLA in healthy donors. The protocol was immunoSEQ multiplex PCR, while the TCRdb copy is restricted to in-frame clones and leaves out a portion. The sample shows around 140,000 clones, around 78% of them seen only once. The sample taken for sequencing was PBMCs. These receptors originate from a woman between 40 and 50 years old in good health and CMV-seropositive. The CDR3 runs from the conserved cysteine through the conserved F or W. The order of the fields is CDR3 length, V gene, D gene, J gene, clone size, CDR3 protein, CDR3 DNA. D genes are given only for firm matches. Size tells how often a clone was seen (once, few, many) or the class of an expanded clone, and some rows leave it out.

length: 13; V: TRBV28; D: TRBD1; J: TRBJ2-1; size: few; CDR3: CASSRTGARGQFF; DNA: TGTGCCAGCAGTCGGACAGGGGCGCGGGGGCAGTTCTTC
length: 17; V: TRBV5-1; D: TRBD1; J: TRBJ1-3; size: -; CDR3: CASSHGQGGTFGNTIYF; DNA: TGCGCCAGCAGCCATGGACAGGGGGGTACTTTTGGAAACACCATATATTTT
length: 16; V: TRBV5-1; D: TRBD1; J: TRBJ2-1; size: -; CDR3: CASSSRPGQTYNEQFF; DNA: TGCGCCAGCAGCTCTAGACCGGGACAGACTTACAATGAGCAGTTCTTC
length: 15; V: TRBV5-1; D: -; J: TRBJ2-7; size: -; CDR3: CASSLEAVPSYEQYF; DNA: TGCGCCAGCAGCTTGGAGGCGGTACCCTCCTACGAGCAGTACTTC
length: 16; V: TRBV4-1; D: -; J: TRBJ2-7; size: -; CDR3: CASSQELSNPHHEQYF; DNA: TGCGCCAGCAGCCAAGAGCTGTCCAATCCTCACCACGAGCAGTACTTC
length: 13; V: TRBV15; D: -; J: TRBJ2-1; size: -; CDR3: CATSREWTTEQFF; DNA: TGTGCCACCAGCAGAGAATGGACTACCGAGCAGTTCTTC
length: 15; V: TRBV5-1; D: TRBD2; J: TRBJ2-1; size: -; CDR3: CASSTPGGPHNEQFF; DNA: TGCGCCAGCAGCACCCCGGGGGGACCCCACAATGAGCAGTTCTTC
length: 13; V: TRBV28; D: -; J: TRBJ2-5; size: -; CDR3: CASERVAKETQYF; DNA: TGTGCATCAGAGAGGGTAGCCAAAGAGACCCAGTACTTC
length: 14; V: TRBV7-8; D: TRBD2; J: TRBJ2-5; size: few; CDR3: CASSSGTTPETQYF; DNA: TGTGCCAGCAGCTCAGGGACTACACCAGAGACCCAGTACTTC
length: 14; V: TRBV4-1; D: -; J: TRBJ2-3; size: -; CDR3: CASSQETAADTQYF; DNA: TGCGCCAGCAGCCAAGAAACCGCGGCGGATACGCAGTATTTT
length: 18; V: TRBV4-1; D: -; J: TRBJ2-7; size: -; CDR3: CASSQEPRGASGPYEQYF; DNA: TGCGCCAGCAGCCAAGAGCCTCGAGGTGCGAGCGGGCCCTACGAGCAGTACTTC
length: 13; V: TRBV2; D: -; J: TRBJ2-7; size: -; CDR3: CASSEMSSHEQYF; DNA: TGTGCCAGCAGTGAAATGTCTTCCCACGAGCAGTACTTC
length: 15; V: TRBV18; D: TRBD1; J: TRBJ2-7; size: -; CDR3: CASSPPATGDLEQYF; DNA: TGTGCCAGCTCACCACCGGCGACAGGGGATCTCGAGCAGTACTTC
length: 13; V: TRBV29-1; D: TRBD2; J: TRBJ2-3; size: -; CDR3: CSAREAVTDTQYF; DNA: TGCAGCGCGCGGGAGGCCGTCACAGATACGCAGTATTTT
length: 12; V: TRBV7-9; D: -; J: TRBJ1-1; size: -; CDR3: CASSFAGTEAFF; DNA: TGTGCCAGCAGCTTCGCGGGCACTGAAGCTTTCTTT
length: 15; V: TRBV5-4; D: -; J: TRBJ1-1; size: -; CDR3: CATTSGASKNTEAFF; DNA: TGTGCCACCACCTCAGGGGCATCAAAGAACACTGAAGCTTTCTTT
length: 19; V: TRBV7-9; D: TRBD2; J: TRBJ2-1; size: -; CDR3: CASRRLAGGPGYNYNEQFF; DNA: TGTGCCAGCAGAAGACTAGCGGGAGGGCCGGGTTATAATTACAATGAGCAGTTCTTC
length: 13; V: TRBV7-9; D: -; J: TRBJ1-4; size: -; CDR3: CASSLTYGEKLFF; DNA: TGTGCCAGCAGCTTAACGTACGGGGAAAAACTGTTTTTT
length: 13; V: TRBV19; D: -; J: TRBJ2-5; size: -; CDR3: CASTQGRGETQYF; DNA: TGTGCCAGTACTCAAGGCCGGGGGGAGACCCAGTACTTC
length: 17; V: TRBV18; D: TRBD2; J: TRBJ2-1; size: -; CDR3: CASSPQTGLAGANEQFF; DNA: TGTGCCAGCTCACCACAAACGGGACTAGCGGGAGCAAATGAGCAGTTCTTC
length: 15; V: TRBV18; D: TRBD2; J: TRBJ2-5; size: -; CDR3: CASSPPSAGGETQYF; DNA: TGTGCCAGCTCACCACCTTCGGCGGGAGGAGAGACCCAGTACTTC
length: 13; V: TRBV27; D: TRBD2; J: TRBJ2-1; size: -; CDR3: CASSPGLVREQFF; DNA: TGTGCCAGCAGTCCTGGACTAGTCCGTGAGCAGTTCTTC
length: 15; V: TRBV7-9; D: TRBD1; J: TRBJ2-1; size: -; CDR3: CASSLRQGIYNEQFF; DNA: TGTGCCAGCAGCCTTAGACAGGGGATATACAATGAGCAGTTCTTC
length: 11; V: TRBV29-1; D: TRBD1; J: TRBJ1-2; size: -; CDR3: CSAGPGGGYTF; DNA: TGCAGCGCCGGCCCAGGGGGGGGCTACACCTTC
length: 14; V: TRBV6-1; D: -; J: TRBJ1-1; size: once; CDR3: CASSVRGLDTEAFF; DNA: TGTGCCAGCAGTGTGCGGGGCCTGGACACTGAAGCTTTCTTT
length: 12; V: TRBV6-1; D: -; J: TRBJ1-1; size: -; CDR3: CASRDSNTEAFF; DNA: TGTGCCAGCAGGGACAGCAACACTGAAGCTTTCTTT
length: 12; V: TRBV28; D: -; J: TRBJ1-1; size: -; CDR3: CASSLTSTEAFF; DNA: TGTGCCAGCAGTCTCACGAGCACTGAAGCTTTCTTT
length: 13; V: TRBV19; D: -; J: TRBJ2-1; size: -; CDR3: CATRGRGYNEQFF; DNA: TGTGCCACTAGGGGCAGGGGCTACAATGAGCAGTTCTTC
length: 15; V: TRBV28; D: TRBD1; J: TRBJ1-5; size: -; CDR3: CASRGQGNSNQPQHF; DNA: TGTGCCAGCAGGGGACAGGGAAATAGCAATCAGCCCCAGCATTTT
length: 16; V: TRBV7-9; D: TRBD2; J: TRBJ2-1; size: -; CDR3: CASSTTSGRPYNEQFF; DNA: TGTGCCAGCAGCACGACTAGCGGGAGACCCTACAATGAGCAGTTCTTC
length: 15; V: TRBV29-1; D: TRBD2; J: TRBJ2-3; size: -; CDR3: CSVCLTSGSTDTQYF; DNA: TGCAGCGTTTGCCTGACTAGCGGTTCCACAGATACGCAGTATTTT
length: 16; V: TRBV14; D: TRBD2; J: TRBJ2-1; size: -; CDR3: CASSQLSGRSYNEQFF; DNA: TGTGCCAGCAGCCAACTTAGCGGGAGGTCCTACAATGAGCAGTTCTTC
length: 16; V: TRBV2; D: TRBD2; J: TRBJ2-1; size: -; CDR3: CATGTSGRSSYNEQFF; DNA: TGTGCCACGGGGACTAGCGGGAGGAGCTCCTACAATGAGCAGTTCTTC
length: 13; V: TRBV7-9; D: TRBD2; J: TRBJ2-7; size: -; CDR3: CARGRGLSYEQYF; DNA: TGTGCCAGAGGGAGGGGACTCTCCTACGAGCAGTACTTC
length: 13; V: TRBV14; D: -; J: TRBJ2-7; size: -; CDR3: CASSQGQHYEQYF; DNA: TGTGCCAGCAGCCAAGGACAGCACTACGAGCAGTACTTC
length: 15; V: TRBV30; D: TRBD2; J: TRBJ2-4; size: -; CDR3: CAWSGGGLAKNIQYF; DNA: TGTGCCTGGAGTGGGGGGGGACTAGCCAAAAACATTCAGTACTTC
length: 14; V: TRBV6-6; D: TRBD1; J: TRBJ2-5; size: -; CDR3: CATTSGTGQETQYF; DNA: TGTGCCACGACTTCCGGGACAGGTCAAGAGACCCAGTACTTC
length: 14; V: TRBV28; D: -; J: TRBJ1-5; size: -; CDR3: CASSPFNSNQPQHF; DNA: TGTGCCAGCAGTCCTTTTAATAGCAATCAGCCCCAGCATTTT
length: 15; V: TRBV7-2; D: TRBD1; J: TRBJ2-7; size: -; CDR3: CASSLETGPTYEQYF; DNA: TGTGCCAGCAGCTTAGAGACAGGGCCTACCTACGAGCAGTACTTC
length: 14; V: TRBV5-6; D: TRBD2; J: TRBJ2-1; size: -; CDR3: CASSLAAGVNEQFF; DNA: TGTGCCAGCAGCTTGGCGGCGGGAGTCAATGAGCAGTTCTTC
length: 15; V: TRBV5-4; D: -; J: TRBJ1-1; size: once; CDR3: CASSPPDKGDTEAFF; DNA: TGTGCCAGCAGCCCTCCGGATAAGGGAGACACTGAAGCTTTCTTT
length: 14; V: TRBV6-5; D: TRBD2; J: TRBJ2-1; size: -; CDR3: CASSRTSGISGQFF; DNA: TGTGCCAGCAGTCGGACTAGCGGGATAAGCGGGCAGTTCTTC
length: 16; V: TRBV6-5; D: TRBD1; J: TRBJ2-7; size: few; CDR3: CASSYSAGGTTYEQYF; DNA: TGTGCCAGCAGTTACTCGGCAGGGGGAACGACCTACGAGCAGTACTTC
length: 16; V: TRBV11-2; D: -; J: TRBJ2-3; size: -; CDR3: CASSLRAGDPTDTQYF; DNA: TGTGCCAGCAGCTTAAGAGCGGGCGACCCCACAGATACGCAGTATTTT
length: 16; V: TRBV5-1; D: TRBD2; J: TRBJ2-3; size: once; CDR3: CASSSRTSGRADTQYF; DNA: TGCGCCAGCAGCTCGAGGACTAGCGGGAGGGCAGATACGCAGTATTTT
length: 14; V: TRBV27; D: -; J: TRBJ1-1; size: -; CDR3: CASSPGHQNTEAFF; DNA: TGTGCCAGCAGTCCGGGACACCAGAACACTGAAGCTTTCTTT
length: 16; V: TRBV5-1; D: -; J: TRBJ1-1; size: -; CDR3: CASSLAVGAMNTEAFF; DNA: TGCGCCAGCAGCTTGGCCGTTGGGGCAATGAACACTGAAGCTTTCTTT
length: 13; V: TRBV19; D: TRBD1; J: TRBJ1-4; size: -; CDR3: CASTDRGKEKLFF; DNA: TGTGCCAGTACTGACAGGGGAAAAGAAAAACTGTTTTTT
length: 13; V: TRBV30; D: TRBD1; J: TRBJ2-5; size: -; CDR3: CAWSVGGVETQYF; DNA: TGTGCCTGGAGTGTAGGGGGCGTAGAGACCCAGTACTTC
length: 13; V: TRBV7-3; D: -; J: TRBJ1-2; size: -; CDR3: CASSLAGNYGYTF; DNA: TGTGCCAGCAGCTTAGCCGGGAACTATGGCTACACCTTC
length: 14; V: TRBV5-5; D: TRBD1; J: TRBJ1-4; size: -; CDR3: CASSLGTGGEKLFF; DNA: TGTGCCAGCAGCCTCGGGACAGGGGGTGAAAAACTGTTTTTT
length: 14; V: TRBV7-9; D: TRBD1; J: TRBJ1-1; size: -; CDR3: CASSPQGRSTEAFF; DNA: TGTGCCAGCAGCCCACAGGGGAGAAGCACTGAAGCTTTCTTT